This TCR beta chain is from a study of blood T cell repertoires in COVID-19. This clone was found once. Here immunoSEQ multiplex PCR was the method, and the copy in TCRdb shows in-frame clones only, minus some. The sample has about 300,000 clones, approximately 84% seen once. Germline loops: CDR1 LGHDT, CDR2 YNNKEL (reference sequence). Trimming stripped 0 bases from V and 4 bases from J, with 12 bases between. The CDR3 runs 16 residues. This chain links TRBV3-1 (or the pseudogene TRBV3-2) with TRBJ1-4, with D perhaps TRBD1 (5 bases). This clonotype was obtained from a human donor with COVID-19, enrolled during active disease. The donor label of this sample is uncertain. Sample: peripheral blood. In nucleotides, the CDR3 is TGTGCCAGCAGCCAAGATTCGGACACTCTTAATGAAAAACTGTTTTTT. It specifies CASSQDSDTLNEKLFF.